Below, 3 T cell receptor beta chains from the same sample are listed, as sequenced in a study of cytomegalovirus exposure and HLA in healthy donors. Generated by immunoSEQ multiplex PCR, the TCRdb table keeps only in-frame clones and is missing some. The sample records 100,000 to 150,000 clones, roughly 95% being singletons. Input material: PBMCs. These receptors were taken from a young man in good health and CMV-seronegative.

J is TRBJ2-7 and V is TRBV7-9, with 7 positions matching TRBD2. The CDR3 covers 16 residues. Trimming removed 5 bases from V and 0 bases from J; junction bases left unmatched: 10. Germline lookup yields CDR1 SEHNR and CDR2 FQNEAQ (reference sequence). The CDR3 sequence: CASSPSRGVHSYEQYF. The CDR3 nucleotides are TGTGCCAGCAGCCCCAGTCGGGGGGTGCACTCCTACGAGCAGTACTTC.

This chain links TRBV28 with TRBJ2-7; the D is unclear. The CDR3 has 12 residues. Trimming took off 7 bases at V and 2 bases at J, with 9 bases between the two ends. Germline CDR1 reads MDHEN; CDR2 reads SYDVKM. The CDR3 coding sequence is TGTGCCAGCAAGCGAGGAACCTACGAGCAGTACTTC. Translating it yields CASKRGTYEQYF. The full variable domain, in which reference TRBV28 and TRBJ2-7 provide the parts outside the CDR3, is DVKVTQSSRYLVKRTGEKVFLECVQDMDHENMFWYRQDPGLGLRLIYFSYDVKMKEKGDIPEGYSVSREKKERFSLILESASTNQTSMYLCASKRGTYEQYFGPGTRLTVT.

The chain is built from TRBV5-1 and TRBJ2-2; D possibly corresponds to TRBD1 (5 bases). V gave up 0 bases and J gave up 5 bases, with 11 bases separating them. The CDR3 runs to 15 residues. In germline, CDR1 is SGHRS, CDR2 YFSETQ. CDR3 loop: CASSLGTLTTGELFF. Written as DNA, the CDR3 is TGCGCCAGCAGCTTGGGGACACTTACTACCGGGGAGCTGTTTTTT.